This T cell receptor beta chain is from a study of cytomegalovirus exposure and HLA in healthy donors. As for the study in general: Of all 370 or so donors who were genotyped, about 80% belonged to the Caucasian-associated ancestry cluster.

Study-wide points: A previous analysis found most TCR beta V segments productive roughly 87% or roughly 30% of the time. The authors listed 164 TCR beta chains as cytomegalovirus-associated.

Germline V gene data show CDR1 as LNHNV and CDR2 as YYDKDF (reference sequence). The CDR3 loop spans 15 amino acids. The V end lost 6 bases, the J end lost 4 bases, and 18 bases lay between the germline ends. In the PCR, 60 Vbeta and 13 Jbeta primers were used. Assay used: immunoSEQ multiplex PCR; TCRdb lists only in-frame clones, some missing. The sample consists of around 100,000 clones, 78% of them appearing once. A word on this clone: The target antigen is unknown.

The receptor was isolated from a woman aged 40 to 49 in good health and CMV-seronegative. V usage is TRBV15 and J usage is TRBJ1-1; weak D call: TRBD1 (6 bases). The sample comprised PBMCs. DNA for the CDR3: TGTGCCACCAGAAGGGGGGGAGGGGGGGGCACTGAAGCTTTCTTT. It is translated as CATRRGGGGGTEAFF.